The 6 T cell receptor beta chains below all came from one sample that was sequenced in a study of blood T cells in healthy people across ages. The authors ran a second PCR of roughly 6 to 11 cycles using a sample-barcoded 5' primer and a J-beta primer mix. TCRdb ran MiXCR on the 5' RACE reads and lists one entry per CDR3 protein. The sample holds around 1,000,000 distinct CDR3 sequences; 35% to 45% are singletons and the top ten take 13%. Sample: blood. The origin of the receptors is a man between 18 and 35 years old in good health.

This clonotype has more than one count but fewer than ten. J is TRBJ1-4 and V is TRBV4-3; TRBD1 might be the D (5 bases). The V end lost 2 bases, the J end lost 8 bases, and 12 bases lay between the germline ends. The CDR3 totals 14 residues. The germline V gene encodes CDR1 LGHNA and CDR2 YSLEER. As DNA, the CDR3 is TGCGCCAGCAGCCAAAAATACGGGGGGGAAAAACTGTTTTTT. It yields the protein CASSQKYGGEKLFF.

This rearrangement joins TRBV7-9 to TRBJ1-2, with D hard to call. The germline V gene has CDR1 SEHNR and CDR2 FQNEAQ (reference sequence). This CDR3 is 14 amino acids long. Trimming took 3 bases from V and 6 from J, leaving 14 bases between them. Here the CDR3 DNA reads TGTGCCAGCAGCTTCACAGTCACCGCTAATGGCTACACCTTC. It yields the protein CASSFTVTANGYTF.

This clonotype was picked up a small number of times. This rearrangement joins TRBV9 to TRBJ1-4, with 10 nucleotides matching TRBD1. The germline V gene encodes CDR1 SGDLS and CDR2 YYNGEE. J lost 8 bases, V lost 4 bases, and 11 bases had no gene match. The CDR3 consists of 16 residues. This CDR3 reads CASSFSGTGVEEKLFF. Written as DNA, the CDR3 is TGTGCCAGCAGCTTCTCCGGGACAGGGGTAGAGGAAAAACTGTTTTTT.

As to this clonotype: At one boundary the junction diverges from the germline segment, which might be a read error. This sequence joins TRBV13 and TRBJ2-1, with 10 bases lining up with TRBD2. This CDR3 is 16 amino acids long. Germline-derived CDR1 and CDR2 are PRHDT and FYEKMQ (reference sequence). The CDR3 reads CASSLYRLAGVNEQFF. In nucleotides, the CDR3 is TGTGCCAGCAGCTTATACAGGCTAGCGGGGGTCAATGAACAGTTCTTC.

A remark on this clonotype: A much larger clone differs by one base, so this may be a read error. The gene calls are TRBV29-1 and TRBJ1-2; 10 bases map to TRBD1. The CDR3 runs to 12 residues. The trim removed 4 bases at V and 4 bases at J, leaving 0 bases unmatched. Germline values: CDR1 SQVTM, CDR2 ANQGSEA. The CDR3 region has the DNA TGCAGCGTTGGGGACAGGGGCTATGGCTACACCTTC. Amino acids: CSVGDRGYGYTF.

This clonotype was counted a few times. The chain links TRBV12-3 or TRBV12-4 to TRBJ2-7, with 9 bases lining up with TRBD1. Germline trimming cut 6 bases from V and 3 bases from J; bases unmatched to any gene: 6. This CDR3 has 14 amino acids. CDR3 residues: CASSTGTGIYEQYF. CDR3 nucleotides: TGTGCCAGCAGCACCGGGACAGGGATCTACGAGCAGTACTTC.